The 9 T cell receptor beta chains below were found in one sample sequenced in a study of cytomegalovirus exposure and HLA in healthy donors. Both 60 Vbeta primers and 13 Jbeta primers went into the PCR. Clones were read by immunoSEQ multiplex PCR, and TCRdb kept only the in-frame ones, dropping some. The sample shows approximately 150,000 clones, around 81% of them seen only once. Sequencing was done on a sample of PBMCs. All receptors come from a middle-aged man in good health and CMV-seronegative.

The chain couples TRBV4-1 to TRBJ1-2, with D possibly being TRBD1 (5 bases). The CDR3 extends over 14 amino acids. Trimming stripped 4 bases from V and 2 bases from J, with 11 bases between. Germline V CDR1 and CDR2: MGHRA, YSYEKL. DNA for the CDR3: TGCGCCAGCAGCCGTGTGACAGACAACTATGGCTACACCTTC. Amino acid sequence: CASSRVTDNYGYTF.

This chain joins TRBV9 and TRBJ2-7; TRBD2 is a possible D gene (6 bases). Deletions cut 1 base from V and 6 bases from J, with 29 bases between. CDR3 length equals 19 residues. Germline CDR1 reads SGDLS; CDR2 reads YYNGEE. The CDR3 reads CASSVSGGASNGAGVEQYF. The CDR3 DNA is TGTGCCAGCAGCGTATCAGGAGGGGCCTCGAATGGGGCCGGAGTCGAGCAGTACTTC.

V and J are TRBV28 and TRBJ1-2; 7 bases map to TRBD1. V was clipped by 5 bases and J by 8 bases; unmatched bases: 5. CDR3 length: 12 amino acids. Germline CDR1 and CDR2: MDHEN and SYDVKM. CDR3 sequence: CASSPTGVGYTF. The CDR3 region has the DNA TGTGCCAGCAGTCCAACAGGGGTGGGCTACACCTTC.

The CDR3 loop is CASSYSGTAYGYTF. The CDR3 nucleotides are TGTGCCAGCAGTTACTCCGGGACAGCCTATGGCTACACCTTC. The chain employs TRBV6-5 and TRBJ1-2; TRBD1 aligns across 7 bases. The CDR3 has 14 residues. CDR1 and CDR2 from the germline V gene are MNHEY and SVGAGI. V lost 0 bases, J lost 4 bases, and 2 bases stayed unmatched.

V and J are TRBV28 and TRBJ2-7; 13 nucleotides align to TRBD2. With V trimmed by 6 bases and J by 5 bases, 7 bases remained unmatched. CDR1 and CDR2 from the germline V gene are MDHEN and SYDVKM. This CDR3 is built from 15 residues. The CDR3 loop is CASRRTSGRGHEQYF. The CDR3, as DNA: TGTGCCAGCAGGCGCACTAGCGGGAGGGGACACGAGCAGTACTTC.

The chain combines TRBV29-1 with TRBJ2-3; 11 nucleotides line up with TRBD2. CDR1 SQVTM and CDR2 ANQGSEA come from the germline V gene. The CDR3 has 15 residues. With V trimmed by 7 bases and J by 2 bases, 8 bases remained unmatched. The chain's CDR3 is CSGSGRAGFTDTQYF. The CDR3 DNA sequence: TGCAGCGGTAGCGGGAGGGCCGGGTTCACAGATACGCAGTATTTT.

This clone was observed a handful of times. The V gene is TRBV23-1, the J gene TRBJ2-2; maybe TRBD2 (5 bases). TRBV23-1 counts as an open reading frame of uncertain function. V shed 7 bases and J shed 0 bases, with 15 bases lying between them. This CDR3 has 16 amino acids. CDR3 sequence reads: CASTPDSGPNTGELFF. Written as DNA, the CDR3 is TGCGCCAGCACTCCGGACTCTGGCCCGAACACCGGGGAGCTGTTTTTT.

CDR3 nucleotides: TGTGCCAGCAGCTTAGCGGGACTCCTCTTCTTTGATGAGCAGTTCTTC. Its protein is CASSLAGLLFFDEQFF. The chain recombines TRBV7-9 with TRBJ2-1, with a tentative D call TRBD2 (6 bases). Germline assignment: CDR1 SEHNR and CDR2 FQNEAQ (reference sequence). The CDR3 is 16 residues long. The ends were cut back, 0 bases at V and 8 bases at J, with 17 bases in the middle.

In the case of this clone: Within the sample, other DNA sequences also encode this same CDR3. The chain uses TRBV5-1 and TRBJ2-1, with D possibly being TRBD2 (6 bases). The CDR3 runs 14 residues. Germline-derived CDR1 and CDR2 are SGHRS and YFSETQ. Trimming left V 0 bases short and J 4 bases short, with 8 bases between. The CDR3 DNA follows: TGCGCCAGCAGCTTGGGGGACTCTTACAATGAGCAGTTCTTC. Translation gives CASSLGDSYNEQFF.